One and the same sample provided the 25 T cell receptor beta chains below, sequenced in a study of T cell responses to AZD1222 COVID-19 vaccine. The repertoire was sequenced with immunoSEQ multiplex PCR; TCRdb's copy has only in-frame clones and lacks some. The table includes 97,000 or so clones, about 86% detected once. Specimen: peripheral blood, collected on day 0 of AZD1222 vaccination. The receptors shown here come from an adult in good health.

The CDR3 bases are TGTGCCAGTAGTATAGACAACGGGGACTATGGCTACACCTTC. Its protein product is CASSIDNGDYGYTF. The chain is built from TRBV19 and TRBJ1-2, with D hard to call. Trimming pared 0 bases from V and 3 bases from J, leaving 8 bases between. Germline CDR1 is LNHDA and CDR2 is SQIVND (reference sequence). This CDR3 has 14 residues.

The chain joins TRBV30 to TRBJ2-7; D might be TRBD2 (6 bases). V lost 2 bases and J 7 bases, leaving 15 bases between the germline ends. CDR1 is GTSNPN, CDR2 SVGIG, per germline (reference sequence). This CDR3 is 13 amino acids long. The CDR3 coding sequence is TGTGCCTGGAGTCGGGGGTCCCTGGGGGAGCAGTACTTC. Translation: CAWSRGSLGEQYF.

This rearrangement joins TRBV28 to TRBJ2-2, with D perhaps assigned TRBD1 or TRBD2 (5 bases each). The germline V gene has CDR1 MDHEN and CDR2 SYDVKM. V lost 6 bases, J lost 5 bases, and 13 bases lay in between. The CDR3 covers 14 residues. CDR3 bases: TGTGCCAGCAGCCGGGCAGGGAGAACCGGGGAGCTGTTTTTT. The encoded protein is CASSRAGRTGELFF.

The chain couples TRBV28 to TRBJ2-5; D is possibly TRBD2 (6 bases). CDR1 MDHEN and CDR2 SYDVKM come from the germline V gene. Trimming shortened V by 5 bases and J by 5 bases, and 15 bases separated the two germline ends. This CDR3 has 14 amino acids. CDR3 sequence (DNA): TGTGCCAGCAGTGTGACTAGGGATGGGGAGACCCAGTACTTC. Translating gives CASSVTRDGETQYF. The full variable domain, in which reference TRBV28 and TRBJ2-5 provide the parts outside the CDR3, is DVKVTQSSRYLVKRTGEKVFLECVQDMDHENMFWYRQDPGLGLRLIYFSYDVKMKEKGDIPEGYSVSREKKERFSLILESASTNQTSMYLCASSVTRDGETQYFGPGTRLLVL.

The chain combines TRBV2 with TRBJ2-7; unclear D gene. CDR3 size: 13 residues. V was trimmed by 8 bases and J by 4 bases, leaving 15 bases between them. Germline loops: CDR1 SNHLY, CDR2 FYNNEI. The CDR3 DNA follows: TGTGCCAGCGGGCAACCCCCAGGTTACGAGCAGTACTTC. It specifies CASGQPPGYEQYF. The full variable domain, completed using reference TRBV2 and TRBJ2-7, is EPEVTQTPSHQVTQMGQEVILRCVPISNHLYFYWYRQILGQKVEFLVSFYNNEISEKSEIFDDQFSVERPDGSNFTLKIRSTKLEDSAMYFCASGQPPGYEQYFGPGTRLTVT.

The genes are TRBV7-2 and TRBJ2-7; TRBD2 is a possible D gene (6 bases). The CDR3 consists of 13 residues. V gave up 5 bases and J gave up 4 bases, with 12 bases separating them. Germline lookup yields CDR1 SGHTA and CDR2 FQGNSA. The CDR3 loop reads CASSGGVRYEQYF. In nucleotides, the CDR3 is TGTGCCAGCAGCGGAGGGGTTCGTTACGAGCAGTACTTC.

The gene calls are TRBV28 and TRBJ1-1; 10 bases agree with TRBD1. This CDR3 comprises 15 residues. Germline CDR1 is MDHEN and CDR2 is SYDVKM. J gave up 11 bases and V 7 bases, and 16 bases lay outside the gene matches. CDR3 protein: CASTPGETGGSSAFF. CDR3 nucleotides: TGTGCCAGCACCCCAGGAGAGACAGGGGGCAGTTCGGCTTTCTTT.

V and J are TRBV9 and TRBJ2-7; TRBD1 might be the D (5 bases). Between the trimmed V and J ends, which lost 3 bases and 5 bases, there was a span of 15 bases. The V gene's germline CDR1 is SGDLS and CDR2 YYNGEE. The CDR3 is 14 residues long. Here the CDR3 DNA reads TGTGCCAGCAGCGAGGGGATTCGGTGGCACGAGCAGTACTTC. Its protein is CASSEGIRWHEQYF. Supplemented by reference TRBV9 and TRBJ2-7, the full variable domain reads DSGVTQTPKHLITATGQRVTLRCSPRSGDLSVYWYQQSLDQGLQFLIQYYNGEERAKGNILERFSAQQFPDLHSELNLSSLELGDSALYFCASSEGIRWHEQYFGPGTRLTVT.

This clone was picked up one time. V is TRBV19 and J is TRBJ1-4, with TRBD1 matching over 10 bases. The CDR3 sequence is 15 residues long. Unmatched junction bases numbered 7, after V lost 5 bases and J lost 7 bases. Germline loops: CDR1 LNHDA, CDR2 SQIVND (reference sequence). The CDR3, as DNA: TGTGCCAGTAGTCCTCGGACAGGGGGGGGTGAAAAACTGTTTTTT. The encoded protein is CASSPRTGGGEKLFF. Supplemented by reference TRBV19 and TRBJ1-4, the full variable domain reads DGGITQSPKYLFRKEGQNVTLSCEQNLNHDAMYWYRQDPGQGLRLIYYSQIVNDFQKGDIAEGYSVSREKKESFPLTVTSAQKNPTAFYLCASSPRTGGGEKLFFGSGTQLSVL.

This clone was detected once. This sequence joins TRBV5-1 and TRBJ1-2; D is possibly TRBD1 (5 bases). The CDR3 spans 18 residues. Germline lookup yields CDR1 SGHRS and CDR2 YFSETQ. Trimming removed 1 base from V and 3 bases from J, with 22 bases in between. The CDR3 reads CASSLSRTLGHLDYGYTF. In DNA, the CDR3 is TGCGCCAGCAGCTTGAGCCGGACCCTCGGACATTTGGACTATGGCTACACCTTC. The full variable domain, in which reference TRBV5-1 and TRBJ1-2 provide the parts outside the CDR3, is KAGVTQTPRYLIKTRGQQVTLSCSPISGHRSVSWYQQTPGQGLQFLFEYFSETQRNKGNFPGRFSGRQFSNSRSEMNVSTLELGDSALYLCASSLSRTLGHLDYGYTFGSGTRLTVV.

J is TRBJ2-7 and V is TRBV5-4; weak D call: TRBD2 (5 bases). The CDR3 is 18 amino acids. Germline V gene sequence: CDR1 SGHNT, CDR2 YYREEE (reference sequence). V lost 0 bases and J lost 3, with 22 bases in between. The CDR3 nucleotides are TGTGCCAGCAGCTTGGAAGCGGCGCAAATCCTCCGGGGCTACGAGCAGTACTTC. Protein: CASSLEAAQILRGYEQYF. The entire variable domain, with the rest obtained from reference TRBV5-4 and TRBJ2-7, is as follows: ETGVTQSPTHLIKTRGQQVTLRCSSQSGHNTVSWYQQALGQGPQFIFQYYREEENGRGNFPPRFSGLQFPNYSSELNVNALELDDSALYLCASSLEAAQILRGYEQYFGPGTRLTVT.

V is TRBV28 and J is TRBJ1-3; the D gene is possibly TRBD1 (5 bases). Germline V gene sequence: CDR1 MDHEN, CDR2 SYDVKM. V was clipped by 1 base and J by 4 bases, with 14 bases between them. This CDR3 has 16 residues. CDR3 loop: CASSLFPGRDGNTIYF. The CDR3 nucleotides are TGTGCCAGCAGTTTATTTCCCGGCCGGGACGGAAACACCATATATTTT.

The rearrangement joins TRBV7-9 to TRBJ2-7; D not resolved. CDR3 length equals 14 residues. Trimming took off 4 bases at V and 0 bases at J, with 10 bases between the two ends. From germline, CDR1 is SEHNR and CDR2 FQNEAQ (reference sequence). The CDR3 coding sequence is TGTGCCAGCAGCTCCTCAGAGACCTCCTACGAGCAGTACTTC. This encodes CASSSSETSYEQYF.

The CDR3 spells CASSEWGQGLASPQFSTDTQYF. CDR3 nucleotides: TGTGCCAGCAGTGAATGGGGGCAGGGACTAGCGTCACCTCAGTTCAGCACAGATACGCAGTATTTT. The chain uses TRBV6-1 and TRBJ2-3, with TRBD2 matching 10 bases. This CDR3 has 22 residues. Germline trimming cut 2 bases from V and 0 bases from J; bases unmatched to any gene: 20. The germline V gene has CDR1 MNHNS and CDR2 SASEGT.

In DNA, the CDR3 is TGTGCCAGCAGCCCCGACAGGAAGGGCGAGCAGTACTTC. It translates to CASSPDRKGEQYF. The chain employs TRBV6-5 and TRBJ2-7, with TRBD1 as a possible D gene (6 bases). Germline CDR1 MNHEY, CDR2 SVGAGI. The V gene lost 6 bases and the J gene lost 6 bases, with 15 bases spanning the gap. The CDR3 runs to 13 residues.

The genes are TRBV7-2 and TRBJ1-5; D is perhaps TRBD1 (5 bases). There are 14 residues in the CDR3. Germline values: CDR1 SGHTA, CDR2 FQGNSA. Deletions cut 0 bases from V and 6 bases from J, with 9 bases between. The CDR3 region is CASSLAGGGQPQHF. DNA of the CDR3: TGTGCCAGCAGCTTAGCGGGGGGTGGTCAGCCCCAGCATTTT.

The genes are TRBV6-5 and TRBJ1-1; D is ambiguous. The CDR3 runs to 14 residues. Trimming removed 0 bases from V and 1 base from J, with 6 bases in between. Germline CDR1 and CDR2: MNHEY and SVGAGI. CDR3 amino acids: CASSYSRENTEAFF. The CDR3 coding sequence is TGTGCCAGCAGTTACTCAAGGGAGAACACTGAAGCTTTCTTT.

J is TRBJ1-1 and V is TRBV5-6; D unresolved. This CDR3 contains 15 residues. V shed 0 bases and J shed 2 bases, with 11 bases lying between them. The germline gives CDR1 SGHDT, CDR2 YYEEEE. The CDR3 DNA reads as TGTGCCAGCAGCTTGGCTCCCCAGGCCAACACTGAAGCTTTCTTT. Its translation is CASSLAPQANTEAFF.

The chain employs TRBV7-9 and TRBJ2-3; 8 bases line up with TRBD2. This CDR3 has 15 amino acids. After removal of 5 bases from V and 6 bases from J, the junction contained 10 bases not matched to a gene. The germline V gene encodes CDR1 SEHNR and CDR2 FQNEAQ (reference sequence). CDR3 coding DNA: TGTGCCAGCAGCACGGGGACGGGGGGGACGGATACGCAGTATTTT. Residues: CASSTGTGGTDTQYF.

The chain uses TRBV18 and TRBJ2-1; D not resolved. This CDR3 contains 15 residues. From germline, CDR1 is KGHSH and CDR2 LQKENI. Trimming left V 2 bases short and J 4 bases short, with 12 bases between. The CDR3 nucleotides are TGTGCCAGCTCACCATGGGTGGCGGATTACAATGAGCAGTTCTTC. As protein: CASSPWVADYNEQFF.

This sequence joins TRBV7-6 and TRBJ2-1; 9 bases line up with TRBD2. The CDR3 has 15 amino acids. Germline V gives CDR1 SGHVS, CDR2 FNYEAQ. The V gene end was trimmed by 1 base and the J gene end by 7 bases; junction bases not matched to a gene: 5. This CDR3 is CASSLGASGANEQFF. The CDR3 nucleotides read TGTGCCAGCAGCTTAGGTGCTAGCGGGGCGAATGAGCAGTTCTTC.

The chain uses TRBV2 and TRBJ1-6; D might be TRBD1 (6 bases). Germline lookup yields CDR1 SNHLY and CDR2 FYNNEI. The CDR3 sequence is 16 residues long. V dropped 7 bases and J dropped 0 bases, with 13 bases sitting between them. CDR3 amino acids: CASKGTSSSYNSPLHF. The CDR3 nucleotides read TGTGCCAGCAAAGGGACATCGAGCTCCTATAATTCACCCCTCCACTTT. Together with reference TRBV2 and TRBJ1-6, the CDR3 gives the full variable domain: EPEVTQTPSHQVTQMGQEVILRCVPISNHLYFYWYRQILGQKVEFLVSFYNNEISEKSEIFDDQFSVERPDGSNFTLKIRSTKLEDSAMYFCASKGTSSSYNSPLHFGNGTRLTVT.

This chain joins TRBV19 and TRBJ1-5, with 7 nucleotides matching TRBD1. Germline CDR1 LNHDA, CDR2 SQIVND (reference sequence). The CDR3 is 16 residues long. Losses at the gene ends were 1 base for V and 5 bases for J; bases not matched to a gene: 8. The CDR3 sequence is CASSIVMRDSYQPQHF. CDR3 bases: TGTGCCAGTAGTATAGTTATGAGGGACAGCTATCAGCCCCAGCATTTT.

This clone was counted once. This chain links TRBV5-6 with TRBJ1-6, with D possibly being TRBD1 (5 bases). Germline values: CDR1 SGHDT, CDR2 YYEEEE. V lost 3 bases and J 8 bases, leaving 9 bases between the germline ends. The CDR3 has 13 amino acids. As DNA, the CDR3 is TGTGCCAGCAGCTCCGAGGGGCATTCACCCCTCCACTTT. Translated, it gives CASSSEGHSPLHF.

The V call is TRBV5-4, the J call TRBJ1-1; 9 positions agree with TRBD1. V was clipped by 2 bases and J by 5 bases; unmatched bases: 10. Germline CDR1 reads SGHNT; CDR2 reads YYREEE (reference sequence). The CDR3 has 16 amino acids. As DNA, the CDR3 is TGTGCCAGCAGCTTAGGGGGACAGGGTGGGTGGACTGAAGCTTTCTTT. Amino acid sequence: CASSLGGQGGWTEAFF.